The sequence of this T cell receptor beta chain was determined in a study of blood T cell repertoires in COVID-19. The overall study: Both acute and convalescent COVID-19 samples were obtained from the United States, Italy and Spain.

Sequencing used immunoSEQ multiplex PCR; TCRdb keeps in-frame clones, though not all of them. The data contain a few hundred thousand clones, roughly 87% of them singletons. Self-reported history from a screening survey and questionnaire set each donor's cohort. The CDR3 spans 12 residues. J is TRBJ2-7 and V is TRBV21-1; no DNA check was done on the table's D call, TRBD2. TRBV21-1 is a listed pseudogene. The specimen was PBMCs or T cells enriched from blood (not recorded which). The TCR originated in a woman aged 25 to 39 who had recovered from COVID-19. The CDR3 spells CASSQGGSGQYF. DNA of the CDR3: TGTGCCAGCAGCCAGGGCGGGAGCGGGCAGTACTTC.